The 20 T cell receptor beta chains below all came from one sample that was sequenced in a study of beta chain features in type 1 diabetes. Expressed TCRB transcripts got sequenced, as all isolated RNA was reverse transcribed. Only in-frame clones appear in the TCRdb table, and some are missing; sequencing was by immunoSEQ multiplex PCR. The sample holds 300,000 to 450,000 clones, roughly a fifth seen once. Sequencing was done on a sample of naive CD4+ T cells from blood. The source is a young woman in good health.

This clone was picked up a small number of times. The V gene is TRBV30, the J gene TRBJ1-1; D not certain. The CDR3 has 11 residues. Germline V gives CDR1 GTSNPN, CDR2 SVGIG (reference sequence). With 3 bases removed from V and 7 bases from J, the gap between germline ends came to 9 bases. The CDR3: CAWSRTLEAFF. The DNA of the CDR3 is TGTGCCTGGAGCCGAACTCTTGAAGCTTTCTTT.

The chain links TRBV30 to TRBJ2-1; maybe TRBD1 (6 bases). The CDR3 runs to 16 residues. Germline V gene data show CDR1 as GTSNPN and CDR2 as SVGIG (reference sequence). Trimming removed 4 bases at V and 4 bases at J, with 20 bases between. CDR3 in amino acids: CAWKGGGRGRYNEQFF. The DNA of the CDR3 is TGTGCCTGGAAAGGGGGTGGTAGGGGCCGATACAATGAGCAGTTCTTC.

In nucleotides, the CDR3 is TGTGCTAGTGGTTTCCGACTACAGGGATCAGAGACCCAGTACTTC. Its translation: CASGFRLQGSETQYF. The chain uses TRBV12-5 and TRBJ2-5; tentatively, D is TRBD1 (6 bases). CDR3 length: 15 amino acids. Trimming took 3 bases from V and 4 from J, leaving 15 bases between them. Germline-derived CDR1 and CDR2 are LGHNT and FRNRAP.

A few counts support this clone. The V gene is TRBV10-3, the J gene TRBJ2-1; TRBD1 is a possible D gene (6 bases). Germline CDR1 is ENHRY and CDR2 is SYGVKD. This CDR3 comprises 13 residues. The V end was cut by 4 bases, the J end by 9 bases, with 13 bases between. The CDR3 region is CAISGGLGGEQFF. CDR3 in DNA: TGTGCCATCAGTGGTGGGTTAGGGGGTGAGCAGTTCTTC.

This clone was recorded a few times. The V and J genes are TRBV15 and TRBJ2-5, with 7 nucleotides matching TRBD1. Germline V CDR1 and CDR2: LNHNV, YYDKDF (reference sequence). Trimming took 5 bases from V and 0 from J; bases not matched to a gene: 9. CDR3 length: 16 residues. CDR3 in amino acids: CATSPGSQGNQETQYF. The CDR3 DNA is TGTGCCACCAGCCCTGGGTCACAGGGGAACCAAGAGACCCAGTACTTC.

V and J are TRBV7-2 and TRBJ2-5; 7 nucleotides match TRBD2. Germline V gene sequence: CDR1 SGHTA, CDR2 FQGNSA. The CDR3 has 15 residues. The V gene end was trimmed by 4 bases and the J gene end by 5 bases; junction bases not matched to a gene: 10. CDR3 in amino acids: CASSSPLAETETQYF. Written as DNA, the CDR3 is TGTGCCAGCAGCTCCCCTCTAGCGGAGACGGAGACCCAGTACTTC.

CDR3 sequence: CASSGGTPKTGWQFF. The CDR3 DNA reads as TGTGCCAGCAGCGGCGGGACTCCTAAGACGGGGTGGCAGTTCTTC. The chain couples TRBV9 to TRBJ2-1; D is perhaps TRBD2 (6 bases). V lost 3 bases and J 12 bases, leaving 22 bases between the germline ends. Germline CDR1 is SGDLS and CDR2 is YYNGEE. The CDR3 runs to 15 residues.

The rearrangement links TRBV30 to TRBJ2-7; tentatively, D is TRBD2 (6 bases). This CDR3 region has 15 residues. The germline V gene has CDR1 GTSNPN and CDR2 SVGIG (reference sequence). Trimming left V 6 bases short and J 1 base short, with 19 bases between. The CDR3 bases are TGTGCCTGTACCCGGGGGAATTCTGCTTCCTACGAGCAGTACTTC. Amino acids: CACTRGNSASYEQYF.

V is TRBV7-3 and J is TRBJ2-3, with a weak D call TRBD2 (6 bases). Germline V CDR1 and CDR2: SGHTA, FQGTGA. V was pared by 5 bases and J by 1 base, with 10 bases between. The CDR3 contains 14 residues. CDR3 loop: CASSPRGRTDTQYF. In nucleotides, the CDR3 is TGTGCCAGCAGCCCGCGGGGCCGCACAGATACGCAGTATTTT.

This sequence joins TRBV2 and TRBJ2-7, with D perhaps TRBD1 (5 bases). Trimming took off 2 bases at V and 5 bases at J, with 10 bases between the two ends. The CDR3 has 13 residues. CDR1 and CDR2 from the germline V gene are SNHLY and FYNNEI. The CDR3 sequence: CASSEQGINEQYF. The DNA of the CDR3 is TGTGCCAGCAGTGAACAGGGCATCAACGAGCAGTACTTC.

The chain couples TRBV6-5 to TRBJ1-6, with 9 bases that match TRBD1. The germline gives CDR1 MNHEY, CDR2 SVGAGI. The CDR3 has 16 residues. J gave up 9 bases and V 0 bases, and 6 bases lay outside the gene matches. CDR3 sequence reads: CASSYSRTGASSPLHF. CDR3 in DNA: TGTGCCAGCAGTTACTCGAGGACAGGGGCTAGTTCACCCCTCCACTTT.

The CDR3 reads CASSYLSSGRGEQFF. The DNA of the CDR3 is TGTGCCAGCAGTTATCTTTCTAGCGGGAGAGGTGAGCAGTTCTTC. V and J are TRBV2 and TRBJ2-1; TRBD2 agrees at 10 bases. The germline V gene has CDR1 SNHLY and CDR2 FYNNEI. The ends lost 5 bases at V and 9 bases at J; junction bases unmatched: 10. The CDR3 totals 15 residues.

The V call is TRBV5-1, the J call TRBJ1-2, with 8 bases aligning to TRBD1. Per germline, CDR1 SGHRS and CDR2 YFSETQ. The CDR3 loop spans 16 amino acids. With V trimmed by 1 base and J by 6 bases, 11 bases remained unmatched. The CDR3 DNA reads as TGCGCCAGCAGCTTGACAGGGGGTCCAGGGAAGGATGGCTACACCTTC. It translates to CASSLTGGPGKDGYTF.

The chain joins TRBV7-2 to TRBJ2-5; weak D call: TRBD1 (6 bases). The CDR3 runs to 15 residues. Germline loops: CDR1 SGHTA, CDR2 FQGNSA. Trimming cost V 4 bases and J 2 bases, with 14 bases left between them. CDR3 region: CASSSLRGSQETQYF. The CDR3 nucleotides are TGTGCCAGCAGCTCCCTGAGGGGGAGTCAAGAGACCCAGTACTTC.

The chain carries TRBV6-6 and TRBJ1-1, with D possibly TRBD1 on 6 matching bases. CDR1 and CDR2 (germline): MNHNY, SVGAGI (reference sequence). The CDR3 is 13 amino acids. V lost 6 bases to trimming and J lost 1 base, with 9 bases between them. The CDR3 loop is CASRGHQNTEAFF. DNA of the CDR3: TGTGCCAGCAGGGGACACCAGAACACTGAAGCTTTCTTT.

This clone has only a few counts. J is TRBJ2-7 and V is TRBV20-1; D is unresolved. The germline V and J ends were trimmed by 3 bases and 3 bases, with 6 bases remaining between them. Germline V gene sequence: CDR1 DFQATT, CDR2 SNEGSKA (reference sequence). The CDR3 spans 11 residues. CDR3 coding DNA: TGCAGTGCTAGCGGTCACTACGAGCAGTACTTC. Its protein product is CSASGHYEQYF.

CDR3 bases: TGTGCCATCGGGGACTCCGAAAAAGAGACCCAGTACTTC. It yields the protein CAIGDSEKETQYF. The chain links TRBV10-3 to TRBJ2-5; possibly TRBD2 for D (6 bases). Germline assignment: CDR1 ENHRY and CDR2 SYGVKD. Trimming removed 8 bases from V and 3 bases from J, with 13 bases in between. This CDR3 is 13 amino acids long.

CDR3 protein: CASSLSRGHYNEQFF. For the CDR3, the DNA is TGCGCCAGCAGCCTATCCAGAGGGCACTACAATGAGCAGTTCTTC. This chain connects TRBV4-3 to TRBJ2-1; possible D gene TRBD2, 5 bases. This CDR3 spans 15 amino acids. Germline assignment: CDR1 LGHNA and CDR2 YSLEER. The ends were cut back, 4 bases at V and 3 bases at J, with 13 bases in the middle.

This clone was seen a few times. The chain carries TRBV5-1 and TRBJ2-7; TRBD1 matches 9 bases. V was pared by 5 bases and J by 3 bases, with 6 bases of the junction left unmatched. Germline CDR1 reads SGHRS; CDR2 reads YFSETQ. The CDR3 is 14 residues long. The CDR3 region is CASRSPGQGYEQYF. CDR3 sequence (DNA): TGCGCCAGCAGGTCTCCGGGACAGGGCTACGAGCAGTACTTC.

This CDR3 reads CASSPSDTEAFF. CDR3 DNA: TGTGCCAGCAGCCCGTCGGACACTGAAGCTTTCTTT. This chain links TRBV11-2 with TRBJ1-1; D is undetermined. V lost 5 bases and J 3 bases, leaving 7 bases between the germline ends. The CDR3 extends over 12 amino acids. CDR1 SGHAT and CDR2 FQNNGV come from the germline V gene.